Below, 27 T cell receptor beta chains from the same sample are listed, as sequenced in a study of blood T cell repertoires in COVID-19. Libraries were prepared by immunoSEQ multiplex PCR; TCRdb keeps only in-frame clonotypes and omits some of them. In the table there are 89,000 or so clones, 85% of which are singletons. Specimen: peripheral blood. The receptors were gathered from an older man with acute or convalescent COVID-19.

This sequence joins TRBV19 and TRBJ2-7; 12 nucleotides line up with TRBD2. The V gene's germline CDR1 is LNHDA and CDR2 SQIVND (reference sequence). This CDR3 is 15 amino acids long. Trimming removed 7 bases from V and 4 bases from J; junction bases left unmatched: 8. CDR3 bases: TGTGCCAGTAATCTAGCGGGAGGGCCCTGTTACGAGCAGTACTTC. It is translated as CASNLAGGPCYEQYF.

The V call is TRBV7-9, the J call TRBJ2-7; TRBD2 matches at 14 bases. The germline V gene has CDR1 SEHNR and CDR2 FQNEAQ (reference sequence). The CDR3 extends over 18 amino acids. The ends lost 5 bases at V and 5 bases at J; junction bases unmatched: 14. This CDR3 reads CASSPSGTSGRERNEQYF. DNA of the CDR3: TGTGCCAGCAGCCCATCCGGGACTAGCGGGAGAGAACGAAACGAGCAGTACTTC.

This clone has just one count. The chain couples TRBV11-2 to TRBJ2-2; D is undetermined. In germline, CDR1 is SGHAT, CDR2 FQNNGV. V lost 5 bases and J lost 1, with 17 bases in between. There are 17 residues in the CDR3. CDR3 DNA: TGTGCCAGCAGCCTCAAAGCGAGAATATTGAACACCGGGGAGCTGTTTTTT. It specifies CASSLKARILNTGELFF.

This chain connects TRBV10-3 to TRBJ2-7; D possibly corresponds to TRBD2 (6 bases). V lost 7 bases and J lost 7, with 17 bases in between. This CDR3 has 13 amino acids. Germline assignment: CDR1 ENHRY and CDR2 SYGVKD. CDR3 residues: CAITPYREREQYF. The CDR3 DNA is TGTGCCATCACTCCTTACCGGGAGCGAGAGCAGTACTTC.

This clone showed up just once. The V and J genes are TRBV21-1 and TRBJ2-3; TRBD2 reflects the table's D call only, with no check against the DNA. TRBV21-1 is designated a pseudogene. The CDR3 runs to 16 residues. As DNA, the CDR3 is TGTGCCAGCAGCATGAGACTAGCGGGAGGGCCCAATACGCAGTATTTT. The encoded protein is CASSMRLAGGPNTQYF.

The V call is TRBV18, the J call TRBJ1-4, with 9 bases fitting TRBD1. The CDR3 runs 16 residues. Germline V gene sequence: CDR1 KGHSH, CDR2 LQKENI. V was clipped by 4 bases and J by 3 bases; unmatched bases: 6. CDR3 in amino acids: CASSQRQGGSNEKLFF. CDR3 nucleotide sequence: TGTGCCAGCTCACAAAGACAGGGGGGCTCTAATGAAAAACTGTTTTTT.

The chain employs TRBV9 and TRBJ2-2; D is possibly TRBD1 (5 bases). V was cut by 7 bases and J by 0 bases, with 10 bases left in between. CDR3 length equals 14 residues. Per the germline V gene, CDR1 is SGDLS and CDR2 is YYNGEE. The CDR3 is CASVGQANTGELFF. The CDR3 DNA follows: TGTGCCAGCGTCGGACAAGCGAACACCGGGGAGCTGTTTTTT.

V and J are TRBV7-9 and TRBJ2-2; perhaps TRBD2 as D (5 bases). Germline lookup yields CDR1 SEHNR and CDR2 FQNEAQ (reference sequence). V lost 4 bases and J lost 6, with 9 bases in between. The CDR3 consists of 13 residues. The CDR3 protein is CASSSGGSGELFF. In DNA, the CDR3 is TGTGCCAGCAGCTCAGGAGGTTCCGGGGAGCTGTTTTTT.

Concerning this clone: No DNA is shown, since the ends of the CDR3 on it are uncertain; the CDR3 is the one TCRdb lists. The rearrangement joins TRBV19 to TRBJ2-2; TRBD1 reflects the table's D call only, with no check against the DNA. The CDR3 spans 15 amino acids, including both terminal residues. Germline CDR1 reads LNHDA; CDR2 reads SQIVND (reference sequence). Here the CDR3 reads CASSIPLQVTGELFF.

V usage is TRBV7-9 and J usage is TRBJ2-3; D remains unclear. The V gene's germline CDR1 is SEHNR and CDR2 FQNEAQ (reference sequence). V was shortened by 2 bases and J by 7 bases, with 10 bases between the two germline ends. This CDR3 contains 13 residues. CDR3 loop: CASSLRPENTQYF. For the CDR3, the DNA is TGTGCCAGCAGCTTACGTCCAGAAAATACGCAGTATTTT. The full variable domain, with the rest looked up from reference TRBV7-9 and TRBJ2-3, is DTGVSQNPRHKITKRGQNVTFRCDPISEHNRLYWYRQTLGQGPEFLTYFQNEAQLEKSRLLSDRFSAERPKGSFSTLEIQRTEQGDSAMYLCASSLRPENTQYFGPGTRLTVL.

This chain connects TRBV29-1 to TRBJ1-1; 8 nucleotides line up with TRBD1. Germline loops: CDR1 SQVTM, CDR2 ANQGSEA. CDR3 length equals 13 residues. Unmatched junction bases numbered 5, after V lost 7 bases and J lost 1 base. CDR3 DNA: TGCAGCGGTTCACAGGGGGGGAACACTGAAGCTTTCTTT. This translates into CSGSQGGNTEAFF.

This CDR3 is CASSIGLTGFSEQFF. The CDR3 DNA is TGTGCCAGTAGTATAGGGCTGACAGGGTTCTCTGAGCAGTTCTTC. The V call is TRBV19, the J call TRBJ2-1, with TRBD1 identical over 7 bases. Germline V lookup: CDR1 LNHDA, CDR2 SQIVND (reference sequence). The CDR3 is made up of 15 amino acids. V shed 1 base and J 9 bases; nucleotides not matched to a gene: 9.

The chain uses TRBV27 and TRBJ1-1; D not resolved. The CDR3 is 14 amino acids. V was pared by 2 bases and J by 0 bases, with 7 bases between. CDR1 MNHEY and CDR2 SMNVEV come from the germline V gene (reference sequence). The CDR3 sequence: CASSLRELNTEAFF. As DNA, the CDR3 is TGTGCCAGCAGTTTAAGGGAGTTGAACACTGAAGCTTTCTTT.

The J gene is TRBJ1-5, the V gene TRBV9; no clear D. The germline V gene encodes CDR1 SGDLS and CDR2 YYNGEE. The CDR3 totals 15 residues. The germline V and J ends were trimmed by 0 bases and 1 base, with 8 bases remaining between them. CDR3 DNA: TGTGCCAGCAGCGTAGATGTCACAAGCAATCAGCCCCAGCATTTT. Translation: CASSVDVTSNQPQHF.

This clone was counted a few times. The CDR3 loop reads CASRAGQGYGYTF. CDR3 in DNA: TGTGCCAGCAGGGCGGGACAGGGCTATGGCTACACCTTC. The chain employs TRBV6-4 and TRBJ1-2; 9 bases map to TRBD1. CDR1 and CDR2 from the germline V gene are MRHNA and SNTAGT. The CDR3 is made up of 13 amino acids. Trimming took 6 bases from V and 4 from J; bases not matched to a gene: 3.

The V gene is TRBV27, the J gene TRBJ2-2, with D uncertain. CDR3 length: 18 residues. V was trimmed by 7 bases and J by 0 bases, leaving 21 bases between them. Germline V gives CDR1 MNHEY, CDR2 SMNVEV (reference sequence). The CDR3 bases are TGTGCCAGCACCCGTGAGGTCCCCTCCAGACCGAACACCGGGGAGCTGTTTTTT. It encodes CASTREVPSRPNTGELFF.

The sample holds one count of this clone. This CDR3 is also generated by other DNA sequences in the sample. This sequence joins TRBV10-3 and TRBJ2-1, with 11 bases that match TRBD2. This CDR3 spans 15 amino acids. Germline assignment: CDR1 ENHRY and CDR2 SYGVKD. Trimming removed 5 bases from V and 4 bases from J; junction bases left unmatched: 4. The CDR3 here is CAISTLAGVYNEQFF. In DNA, the CDR3 is TGTGCCATCAGTACACTAGCGGGGGTATACAATGAGCAGTTCTTC.

The J gene is TRBJ2-1, the V gene TRBV7-2, with TRBD2 matching 10 bases. The CDR3 runs to 18 residues. V trimming: 5 bases; J trimming: 4 bases; junction bases outside the gene matches: 14. Germline V gene sequence: CDR1 SGHTA, CDR2 FQGNSA. The CDR3 region is CASSLRPASGSWYNEQFF. CDR3 nucleotides: TGTGCCAGCAGCCTCCGACCGGCTAGCGGGAGTTGGTACAATGAGCAGTTCTTC.

V gene TRBV6-2 or TRBV6-3 combines with J gene TRBJ2-3; 7 bases align to TRBD1. Germline assignment: CDR1 MNHEY and CDR2 SVGEGT. The length of the CDR3 is 16 residues. With V trimmed by 5 bases and J by 1 base, 9 bases remained unmatched. In DNA form, the CDR3 reads TGTGCCAGCAGTGATACGACAGGGCTTGGCACAGATACGCAGTATTTT. Translated, it gives CASSDTTGLGTDTQYF.

This clone was observed a single time. V and J are TRBV25-1 and TRBJ2-5; D might be TRBD2 (5 bases). Trimming removed 2 bases at V and 5 bases at J, with 12 bases between. Germline V gives CDR1 MGHDK, CDR2 SYGVNS. This CDR3 region has 14 residues. This CDR3 reads CASSEARAGETQYF. In DNA form, the CDR3 reads TGTGCCAGCAGTGAAGCCCGTGCGGGCGAGACCCAGTACTTC.

The chain is built from TRBV15 and TRBJ1-2; D is unresolved. Germline lookup yields CDR1 LNHNV and CDR2 YYDKDF (reference sequence). This CDR3 has 14 residues. V lost 1 base and J lost 4, with 10 bases in between. This CDR3 reads CATSRGNSGYGYTF. In nucleotides, the CDR3 is TGTGCCACCAGCAGAGGTAACAGTGGCTATGGCTACACCTTC.

The chain couples TRBV7-9 to TRBJ2-1; perhaps TRBD2 as D (5 bases). CDR3 length: 15 residues. The ends were cut back, 0 bases at V and 6 bases at J, with 12 bases in the middle. Germline lookup yields CDR1 SEHNR and CDR2 FQNEAQ (reference sequence). CDR3 sequence reads: CASSLASGNGNEQFF. The CDR3, as DNA: TGTGCCAGCAGCTTAGCTTCCGGGAACGGCAATGAGCAGTTCTTC.

The CDR3 spells CASRLTASYEQYF. The CDR3 bases are TGTGCAAGTCGCCTTACAGCCTCCTACGAGCAGTACTTC. The genes are TRBV12-2 and TRBJ2-7; whether TRBD1, the table's D call, matches the DNA was not checked. TRBV12-2 is recorded as a pseudogene. CDR3 length: 13 residues.

V is TRBV5-4 and J is TRBJ2-1; D is unclear. The V end was cut by 0 bases, the J end by 0 bases, with 10 bases between. The CDR3 extends over 16 amino acids. The V gene's germline CDR1 is SGHNT and CDR2 YYREEE (reference sequence). The CDR3: CASSLDAESSYNEQFF. The CDR3 nucleotides are TGTGCCAGCAGCTTGGATGCGGAGAGCTCCTACAATGAGCAGTTCTTC.

V and J are TRBV12-3 or TRBV12-4 and TRBJ1-5; D is unresolved. V lost 2 bases and J 6 bases, leaving 8 bases between the germline ends. This CDR3 has 13 residues. CDR3 DNA sequence: TGTGCCAGCAGTTTAATGGTGAGTCAGCCCCAGCATTTT. Its translation: CASSLMVSQPQHF.

This chain connects TRBV28 to TRBJ1-2; possible D gene TRBD1, 6 bases. The CDR3 extends over 13 amino acids. Germline assignment: CDR1 MDHEN and CDR2 SYDVKM. Trimming removed 7 bases from V and 5 bases from J, with 14 bases in between. This chain's CDR3 is CASTFTGTYGYTF. Written as DNA, the CDR3 is TGTGCCAGCACCTTTACAGGGACATATGGCTACACCTTC.

This rearrangement joins TRBV5-1 to TRBJ2-1, with 11 bases aligning to TRBD2. Germline assignment: CDR1 SGHRS and CDR2 YFSETQ. The CDR3 length is 16 residues. With 4 bases clipped from V and 4 bases from J, the junction kept 7 bases outside the gene matches. CDR3 nucleotides: TGCGCCAGCAGCCTCCAGACTAGCGGGATATACAATGAGCAGTTCTTC. It yields the protein CASSLQTSGIYNEQFF.